This is a list of T cell receptor beta chains from one sample in a study of sequential checkpoint blockade in melanoma. Profiling relied on immunoSEQ multiplex PCR, and the TCRdb table lists in-frame clones only, not all of them. The sample records 15,000 to 20,000 clones, about two thirds being singletons. The starting material was CD8+ T cells sorted from blood (inferred from file names), obtained from a patient given nivolumab and ipilimumab in sequence. These receptors were taken from a human donor with melanoma. Both conserved end residues are part of each CDR3. The D gene is left open where the match is weak. Expanded clones are given a class, and other clones once, few, many or no size at all.

size	V	D	length	J	CDR3	DNA
NA	TRBV5-4	NA	12	TRBJ1-1	CASSLSNTEAFF	TGTGCCAGCAGCTTGAGCAACACTGAAGCTTTCTTT
NA	TRBV11-1	TRBD1	15	TRBJ2-7	CASSLVGDRAYEQYF	TGTGCCAGCAGCTTAGTTGGGGACAGAGCCTACGAGCAGTACTTC
NA	TRBV9	TRBD1	15	TRBJ1-2	CASSVSSTGAFGYTF	TGTGCCAGCAGCGTATCCTCAACAGGGGCGTTCGGCTACACCTTC
NA	TRBV19	NA	16	TRBJ1-2	CASSIGPEDKNYGYTF	TGTGCCAGTAGTATAGGTCCAGAGGACAAAAACTATGGCTACACCTTC
medium-sized	TRBV5-4	NA	11	TRBJ1-3	CAMSGQNTIYF	TGTGCCATGAGCGGGCAAAACACCATATATTTT
few	TRBV4-1	TRBD1	14	TRBJ1-1	CASSRNRGNTEAFF	TGCGCCAGCAGCCGTAACAGGGGAAACACTGAAGCTTTCTTT
few	TRBV27	TRBD2	15	TRBJ2-1	CASSPGTSGGGEQFF	TGTGCCAGCAGTCCCGGGACTAGCGGGGGTGGTGAGCAGTTCTTC
few	TRBV10-3	NA	10	TRBJ2-1	CATGPGEQFF	TGTGCCACCGGGCCGGGGGAGCAGTTCTTC
NA	TRBV7-2	NA	15	TRBJ2-1	CASVPTLSSYNEQFF	TGTGCCAGCGTCCCTACTCTGAGCTCCTACAATGAGCAGTTCTTC
medium-sized	TRBV6-4	TRBD2	15	TRBJ2-2	CASSIAGDQTGELFF	TGTGCCAGCAGTATAGCGGGGGATCAGACCGGGGAGCTGTTTTTT
NA	TRBV4-3	NA	18	TRBJ2-7	CASSQVIPRTPRSYEQYF	TGCGCCAGCAGCCAAGTGATTCCCAGGACTCCGCGCTCCTACGAGCAGTACTTC
once	TRBV7-9	TRBD2	15	TRBJ2-1	CASRPTSGGFGEQFF	TGTGCCAGCAGACCGACTAGCGGGGGGTTTGGTGAGCAGTTCTTC
NA	TRBV9	TRBD2	17	TRBJ2-3	CASSVGTSGGAVYTQYF	TGTGCCAGCAGCGTGGGGACTAGCGGGGGGGCCGTGTATACGCAGTATTTT
NA	TRBV14	NA	15	TRBJ2-2	CASSQEVGVFGELFF	TGTGCCAGCAGCCAAGAGGTCGGGGTTTTCGGGGAGCTGTTTTTT
once	TRBV7-3	NA	13	TRBJ1-1	CASLFRSNTEAFF	TGTGCCAGCTTGTTTCGGTCGAACACTGAAGCTTTCTTT
NA	TRBV10-3	NA	15	TRBJ1-2	CAISESEGKAYGYTF	TGTGCCATCAGTGAGTCGGAGGGAAAGGCCTATGGCTACACCTTC
NA	TRBV7-9	TRBD2	15	TRBJ2-5	CASSYSGGLQETQYF	TGTGCCAGCAGCTACAGCGGGGGCCTCCAAGAGACCCAGTACTTC
NA	TRBV27	TRBD1	15	TRBJ1-5	CASTGQGYSNQPQHF	TGTGCCAGCACCGGACAGGGGTATAGCAATCAGCCCCAGCATTTT
few	TRBV6-4	TRBD2	15	TRBJ2-1	CASSDSSGGPNEQFF	TGTGCCAGCAGTGACTCTTCGGGGGGGCCGAATGAGCAGTTCTTC
NA	TRBV28	TRBD2	15	TRBJ2-5	CASSLYQRGTETQYF	TGTGCCAGCAGTTTATACCAGCGGGGTACGGAGACCCAGTACTTC
NA	TRBV7-2	TRBD2	15	TRBJ2-3	CASVRAGYSTDTQYF	TGTGCCAGCGTAAGAGCGGGGTATAGCACAGATACGCAGTATTTT
once	TRBV7-3	NA	14	TRBJ2-2	CASSPRSYTGELFF	TGTGCCAGCAGCCCCCGTAGTTACACCGGGGAGCTGTTTTTT
few	TRBV4-2	TRBD1	16	TRBJ2-2	CASSSRTGGRTGELFF	TGTGCCAGCAGCTCACGGACAGGGGGACGCACCGGGGAGCTGTTTTTT
NA	TRBV7-9	NA	12	TRBJ1-3	CAAHRAGNTIYF	TGTGCCGCACACAGGGCTGGAAACACCATATATTTT
NA	TRBV9	TRBD2	17	TRBJ2-5	CASSVGLAGGLGETQYF	TGTGCCAGCAGCGTAGGGCTAGCGGGGGGGCTAGGAGAGACCCAGTACTTC
NA	TRBV7-3	NA	13	TRBJ1-1	CASSYRGETEAFF	TGTGCCAGCAGCTACCGCGGGGAGACTGAAGCTTTCTTT
once	TRBV6-1	TRBD1	14	TRBJ2-3	CASTTGTGADTQYF	TGTGCCAGCACCACCGGGACAGGGGCAGATACGCAGTATTTT
NA	TRBV7-2	NA	12	TRBJ1-1	CVGGGAGTEAFF	TGTGTCGGTGGGGGGGCGGGAACTGAAGCTTTCTTT
few	TRBV27	TRBD2	14	TRBJ2-1	CASSLAGLYNEQFF	TGTGCCAGCAGCTTAGCGGGGTTATACAATGAGCAGTTCTTC
NA	TRBV7-2	TRBD2	15	TRBJ2-7	CASSTTSGGSYEQYF	TGTGCCAGCAGCACGACTAGCGGGGGGTCCTACGAGCAGTACTTC